This T cell receptor beta chain was sequenced during a study of blood T cells in healthy people across ages (dated by TCRdb to 2015 to 2017). The study in broad terms: In model experiments, template switching captured roughly one uniquely barcoded TCR beta cDNA molecule for every two T cells. The study measured age-related changes in TCR beta repertoire diversity using deep sequencing normalized with unique cDNA molecular identifiers. Four age groups were formed from the donors: young (average 16 years), middle-aged (approximately 40), aged (62) and long-lived (roughly 81). To avoid experimental bias, donors of different ages were distributed randomly across sequencing lanes. Using the same blood draw, the study looked at two additional independent replicas of 1 million unique cDNA reads for two donors, one aged 18 to 30 and the other aged 80 or older.

Systemically healthy Caucasian individuals from Russia, roughly 40 in total and aged roughly 6 to 95 years, were included as donors. Roughly 9.5 milliliters of peripheral blood were drawn from each donor into EDTA-treated Vacutainer tubes. Ficoll-Paque density-gradient centrifugation was used to isolate PBMCs, with at least 6.5 million per sample. Trizol reagent was used to extract total RNA from the PBMCs, yielding at least 6 micrograms per sample. For every donor, an aliquot of PBMCs went through flow cytometry to measure the percentages of naive CD45RAhigh/CD27high T cells. The protocol used for the library was 5' RACE. This sample was sequenced with an Illumina HiSeq 2500. A second roughly 6 to 12 cycle PCR used a sample-barcoded 5' primer and a J-beta primer mix. A template-switch 5' adaptor carrying 12 random nucleotides introduced a unique molecular identifier onto each TCR beta cDNA molecule. Each sample yielded at least 2.5 million CDR3-containing paired-end reads. First-strand cDNA was synthesized from all RNA with the Mint cDNA synthesis kit, primed by a TRBC-specific oligonucleotide. All cDNA was treated with uracil-DNA glycosylase and then went through a first 18-cycle PCR with the universal primers M1SS and BC2_uni_R. As for how the authors treated the data: Normalization of each sample was performed by random selection of 1 million high-quality reads, each carrying a distinct molecular identifier. Instead of being binned into consensus sequences, reads with shared molecular identifiers were discarded. CDR3 identification, clonotype clustering and error correction used MiTCR with a Q25 quality threshold and the strictest error-elimination algorithm. A nonparametric unseen species model with Euler transformation was used to estimate a lower bound on total TCR beta diversity. Starting from the raw public reads, TCRdb applied fastp trimming at Q25, assembled clones with MiXCR and retained in-frame beta chains. A single entry per CDR3 protein holds the most common genes and DNA from its merged rows. None of the V and J calls come from the authors' own analysis; TCRdb made them. Counted in this sample were 1.5 million to 2 million distinct CDR3 sequences; around half of them appeared once. In total, the top ten clones hold about 2.1% of the sample.

Of note for this clonotype: Its cognate antigen has yet to be identified. Within one base of it there is no much larger clone, and no base qualities were kept.

Beyond this particular receptor, the publication reports: Because profiling used bulk unsorted PBMCs, naive and antigen-experienced compartments could not be compared conclusively. Because the CMV infection status of the donors was unknown, age-related changes in expanded clonotypes may potentially have been confounded. The long-lived group showed more naive CD4+ T cells, fewer expanded clones and increased TCR diversity than the aged group, suggesting age selection. There was a strong correlation between observed TCR beta diversity and the percentage of naive T cells measured by flow cytometry. Estimates of total diversity based on one million sequenced T cells were considered lower bounds and underestimates. Observed TCR beta diversity per million T cells fell roughly linearly with age, and a significant reduction was already apparent by age roughly 40.

The receptor was derived from a woman aged 40 to 55 in good health. The sample was blood.

The CDR3 sequence is CASSFRGTRGLIEQYF. The DNA sequence follows: TGTGCCAGCAGCTTTCGGGGGACTAGGGGCCTAATCGAGCAGTACTTC. The chain is made from TRBV21-1 and TRBJ2-7; TRBD2 was called by the table and not checked on the DNA. TRBV21-1 is designated a pseudogene. The CDR3 measures 16 amino acids from cysteine to phenylalanine. The retained sequence is limited to the CDR3, 48 bases, with the frame set at the first base.